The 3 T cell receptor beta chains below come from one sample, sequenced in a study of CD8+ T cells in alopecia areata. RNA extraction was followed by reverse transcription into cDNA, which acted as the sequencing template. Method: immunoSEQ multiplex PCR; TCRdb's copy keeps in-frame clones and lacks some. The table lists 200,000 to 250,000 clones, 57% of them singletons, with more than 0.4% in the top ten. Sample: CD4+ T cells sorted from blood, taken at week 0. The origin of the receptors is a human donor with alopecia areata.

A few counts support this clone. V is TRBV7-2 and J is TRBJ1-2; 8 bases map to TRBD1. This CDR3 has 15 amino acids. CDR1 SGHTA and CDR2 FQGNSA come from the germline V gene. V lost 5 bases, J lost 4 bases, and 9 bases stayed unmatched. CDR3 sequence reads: CASSLNQGAAYGYTF. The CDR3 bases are TGTGCCAGCAGCCTAAATCAGGGGGCAGCCTATGGCTACACCTTC.

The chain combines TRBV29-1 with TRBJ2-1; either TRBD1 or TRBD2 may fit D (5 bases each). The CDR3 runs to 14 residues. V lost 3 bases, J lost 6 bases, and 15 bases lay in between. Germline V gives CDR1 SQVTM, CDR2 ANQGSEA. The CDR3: CSVDIKGTANEQFF. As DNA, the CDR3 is TGCAGCGTTGACATTAAAGGGACCGCCAATGAGCAGTTCTTC.

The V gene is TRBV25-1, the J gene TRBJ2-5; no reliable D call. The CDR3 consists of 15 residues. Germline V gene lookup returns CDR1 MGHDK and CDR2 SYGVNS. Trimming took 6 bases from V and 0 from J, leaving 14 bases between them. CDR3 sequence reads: CASRSPGLYQETQYF. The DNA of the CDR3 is TGTGCCAGCAGATCGCCGGGTCTGTACCAAGAGACCCAGTACTTC. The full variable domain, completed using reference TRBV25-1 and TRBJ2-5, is EADIYQTPRYLVIGTGKKITLECSQTMGHDKMYWYQQDPGMELHLIHYSYGVNSTEKGDLSSESTVSRIRTEHFPLTLESARPSHTSQYLCASRSPGLYQETQYFGPGTRLLVL.